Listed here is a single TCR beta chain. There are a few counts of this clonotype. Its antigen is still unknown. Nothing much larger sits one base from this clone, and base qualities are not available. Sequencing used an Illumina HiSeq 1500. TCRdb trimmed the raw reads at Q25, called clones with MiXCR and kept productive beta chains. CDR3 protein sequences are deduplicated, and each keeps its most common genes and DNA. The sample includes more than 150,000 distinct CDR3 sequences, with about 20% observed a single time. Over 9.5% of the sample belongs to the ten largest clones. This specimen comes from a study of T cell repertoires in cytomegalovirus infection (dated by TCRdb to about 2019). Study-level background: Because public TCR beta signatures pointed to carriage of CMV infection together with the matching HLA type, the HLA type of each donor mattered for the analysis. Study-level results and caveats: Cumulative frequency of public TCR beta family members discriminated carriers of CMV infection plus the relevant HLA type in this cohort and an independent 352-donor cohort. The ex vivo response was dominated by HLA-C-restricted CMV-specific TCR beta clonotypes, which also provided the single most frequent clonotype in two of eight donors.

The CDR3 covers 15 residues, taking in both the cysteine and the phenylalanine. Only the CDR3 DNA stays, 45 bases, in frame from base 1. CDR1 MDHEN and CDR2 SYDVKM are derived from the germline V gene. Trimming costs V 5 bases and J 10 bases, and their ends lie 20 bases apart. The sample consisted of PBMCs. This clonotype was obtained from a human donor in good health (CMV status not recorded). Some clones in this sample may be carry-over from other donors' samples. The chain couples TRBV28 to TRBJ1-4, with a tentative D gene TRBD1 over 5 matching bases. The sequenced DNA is TGTGCCAGCAGTCCGCCTCTTCCCGGGGGAGGAAAACTGTTTTTT. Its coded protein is CASSPPLPGGGKLFF. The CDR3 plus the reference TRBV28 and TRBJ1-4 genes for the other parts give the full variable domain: DVKVTQSSRYLVKRTGEKVFLECVQDMDHENMFWYRQDPGLGLRLIYFSYDVKMKEKGDIPEGYSVSREKKERFSLILESASTNQTSMYLCASSPPLPGGGKLFFGSGTQLSVL.